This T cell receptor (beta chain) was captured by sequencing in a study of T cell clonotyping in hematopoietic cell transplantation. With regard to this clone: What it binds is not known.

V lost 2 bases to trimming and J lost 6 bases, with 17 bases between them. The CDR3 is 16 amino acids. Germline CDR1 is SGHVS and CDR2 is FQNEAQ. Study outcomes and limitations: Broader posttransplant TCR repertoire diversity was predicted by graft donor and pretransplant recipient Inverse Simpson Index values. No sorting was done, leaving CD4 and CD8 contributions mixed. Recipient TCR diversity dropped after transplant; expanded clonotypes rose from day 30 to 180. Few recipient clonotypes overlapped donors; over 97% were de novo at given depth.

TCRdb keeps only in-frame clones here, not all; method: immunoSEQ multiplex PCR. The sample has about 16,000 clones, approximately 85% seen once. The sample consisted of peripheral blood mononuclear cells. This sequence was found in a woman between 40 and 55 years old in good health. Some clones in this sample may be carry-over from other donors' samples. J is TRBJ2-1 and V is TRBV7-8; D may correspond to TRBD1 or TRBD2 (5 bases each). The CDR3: CASSLSRDPASNEQFF. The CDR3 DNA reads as TGTGCCAGCAGCTTAAGCCGGGACCCAGCCTCCAATGAGCAGTTCTTC. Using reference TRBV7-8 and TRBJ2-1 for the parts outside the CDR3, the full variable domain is GAGVSQSPRYKVAKRGQDVALRCDPISGHVSLFWYQQALGQGPEFLTYFQNEAQLDKSGLPSDRFFAERPEGSVSTLKIQRTQQEDSAVYLCASSLSRDPASNEQFFGPGTRLTVL.